The rows below give T cell receptor beta chains drawn from one sample of a study of OX40 agonist ivuxolimab in advanced cancers. Libraries were prepared by immunoSEQ multiplex PCR; TCRdb keeps only in-frame clonotypes and omits some of them. The table has tens of thousands of clones, about 90% seen once. Source: CD4+ or CD8+ T cells sorted from blood, taken in a trial of the OX40 agonist ivuxolimab. These receptor sequences come from an adult with an advanced solid tumor such as melanoma, head and neck, liver or kidney cancer. The CDR3 runs from the conserved cysteine through the conserved F or W. D genes are given only for firm matches. Part of the rows lack a size; the others show once, few, many or a class for expanded clones.

clone_size d_call j_call v_call cdr3_aa cdr3_nt
NA TRBD1 TRBJ2-2 TRBV28 CAIGTGVSGELFF TGTGCCATCGGGACAGGGGTATCCGGGGAGCTGTTTTTT
NA TRBD1 TRBJ2-1 TRBV2 CASSVGQGNNEQFF TGTGCCAGCTCTGTGGGACAGGGGAACAATGAGCAGTTCTTC
NA NA TRBJ2-2 TRBV30 CAWIPGGTGELFF TGTGCCTGGATCCCTGGGGGGACCGGGGAGCTGTTTTTT
NA NA TRBJ2-3 TRBV30 CAWSRGSTDTQYF TGTGCCTGGAGTAGGGGTTCCACAGATACGCAGTATTTT
NA TRBD1 TRBJ1-6 TRBV18 CASSPRQGDSPLHF TGTGCCAGCTCACCGAGACAGGGTGATTCACCCCTCCACTTT
once NA TRBJ1-6 TRBV7-2 CASSSGPRGSYNSPLHF TGTGCCAGCAGCTCAGGGCCGAGAGGTTCCTATAATTCACCCCTCCACTTT
NA NA TRBJ2-3 TRBV4-1 CASSQPGTKRGDTQYF TGCGCCAGCAGCCAGCCCGGGACCAAAAGGGGGGATACGCAGTATTTT
NA TRBD1 TRBJ2-7 TRBV7-3 CASSRDRLAEQYF TGTGCCAGCAGCCGGGACAGGCTAGCCGAGCAGTACTTC
NA NA TRBJ1-1 TRBV29-1 CSAHPQGLNTEAFF TGCAGCGCCCATCCTCAGGGATTGAACACTGAAGCTTTCTTT
NA TRBD2 TRBJ2-3 TRBV11-3 CASSLGDYGGRNTDTQYF TGTGCCAGCAGCTTAGGGGACTATGGGGGGAGGAACACAGATACGCAGTATTTT
NA TRBD1 TRBJ2-5 TRBV6-5 CASRLTQTGLETQYF TGTGCCAGCAGACTCACCCAGACAGGGCTGGAGACCCAGTACTTC
NA NA TRBJ1-5 TRBV19 CASSIENSNQPQHF TGTGCCAGTAGTATTGAGAATAGCAATCAGCCCCAGCATTTT
once NA TRBJ1-5 TRBV5-1 CASSSDPNQPQHF TGCGCCAGCAGCTCAGACCCCAATCAGCCCCAGCATTTT
NA NA TRBJ1-1 TRBV9 CASSAHMSPLDTEAFF TGTGCCAGCAGCGCCCACATGAGCCCTCTAGACACTGAAGCTTTCTTT
NA TRBD1 TRBJ1-5 TRBV19 CASSPSDRGNQPQHF TGTGCCAGTAGCCCATCGGACAGGGGGAATCAGCCCCAGCATTTT
NA NA TRBJ1-1 TRBV6-1 CASSVSDMNTEAFF TGTGCCAGCAGTGTTAGCGACATGAACACTGAAGCTTTCTTT
NA NA TRBJ1-6 TRBV19 CANPPVGPCSPLHF TGTGCCAATCCCCCCGTTGGGCCGTGTTCACCCCTCCACTTT
NA TRBD1 TRBJ1-6 TRBV28 CASNPTGGAGFPLHF TGTGCCAGCAACCCTACAGGGGGCGCGGGGTTCCCCCTCCACTTT
once NA TRBJ2-5 TRBV30 CAWRGLGETQYF TGTGCCTGGAGAGGGTTAGGGGAGACCCAGTACTTC
NA NA TRBJ2-3 TRBV7-9 CASSQDWADTQYF TGTGCCAGCAGCCAAGATTGGGCAGATACGCAGTATTTT
NA TRBD1 TRBJ2-2 TRBV30 CAWSKGQLSNTGELFF TGTGCCTGGTCTAAGGGACAGCTCTCAAACACCGGGGAGCTGTTTTTT
NA TRBD1 TRBJ1-1 TRBV5-4 CASSTDRENTEAFF TGTGCCAGCAGCACCGACAGGGAGAACACTGAAGCTTTCTTT
NA NA TRBJ2-2 TRBV6-4 CANKSGELFF TGTGCAAACAAGTCCGGGGAGCTGTTTTTT
NA NA TRBJ1-1 TRBV5-5 CASSLGDTEAFF TGTGCCAGCAGCTTGGGAGACACTGAAGCTTTCTTT
NA NA TRBJ1-6 TRBV18 CASSQRPSDGSPLHF TGTGCCAGCTCCCAACGTCCCTCTGACGGTTCACCCCTCCACTTT
NA TRBD1 TRBJ1-2 TRBV10-2 CASSGAETGSDYGYTF TGCGCCAGCAGTGGGGCCGAGACAGGGTCGGACTATGGCTACACCTTC
NA TRBD1 TRBJ1-6 TRBV30 CAWSVLVRRQGTFPLHF TGTGCCTGGAGTGTATTAGTTAGGAGACAGGGAACTTTTCCCCTCCACTTT
NA TRBD1 TRBJ2-5 TRBV28 CASSFTKTGGGTGETQYF TGTGCCAGCAGTTTCACCAAGACAGGGGGTGGAACCGGAGAGACCCAGTACTTC
NA TRBD1 TRBJ1-1 TRBV5-1 CASSRTGTGQSTEAFF TGCGCCAGCAGCCGCACCGGGACAGGGCAAAGCACTGAAGCTTTCTTT
NA TRBD2 TRBJ2-1 TRBV18 CASSPAERGGLGNEQFF TGTGCCAGCTCACCCGCAGAGCGGGGGGGCTTAGGTAATGAGCAGTTCTTC
NA TRBD1 TRBJ2-2 TRBV27 CASSPGQVFAGELFF TGTGCCAGCAGTCCAGGACAGGTATTTGCCGGGGAGCTGTTTTTT